This passage covers 16 T cell receptor beta chains from one sample sequenced in a study of cytomegalovirus exposure and HLA in healthy donors. The PCR was carried out with 60 Vbeta primers and 13 Jbeta primers. Repertoires were generated with immunoSEQ multiplex PCR, while TCRdb's copy carries only in-frame clones and drops some. The data contain about 180,000 clones, around 80% of them seen just once; the ten biggest clones take up about 1.6%. The sample consisted of PBMCs. These receptors originate from a man aged 40-49 years in good health and CMV-seronegative.

J is TRBJ2-3 and V is TRBV10-3, with 8 bases identical to TRBD1. V trimming: 6 bases; J trimming: 0 bases; junction bases outside the gene matches: 5. Per the germline V gene, CDR1 is ENHRY and CDR2 is SYGVKD. The CDR3 is 15 amino acids. The CDR3 bases are TGTGCCATCAGCAAGGGACAGGCTAGCACAGATACGCAGTATTTT. It is translated as CAISKGQASTDTQYF.

The chain links TRBV10-3 to TRBJ1-2; 7 nucleotides agree with TRBD1. The CDR3 sequence is 15 residues long. Germline V gene lookup returns CDR1 ENHRY and CDR2 SYGVKD. The junction had 8 bases not matched to a gene; V was cut back by 2 bases and J by 5 bases. CDR3 nucleotide sequence: TGTGCCATCAGTGAGCCCGGGACAGCAGCTTATGGCTACACCTTC. Translation gives CAISEPGTAAYGYTF.

The sample holds a few counts of this clone. The rearrangement joins TRBV5-4 to TRBJ2-4; weak D call: TRBD2 (6 bases). The CDR3 loop spans 13 amino acids. Germline V gene sequence: CDR1 SGHNT, CDR2 YYREEE (reference sequence). Trimming removed 2 bases from V and 9 bases from J, with 12 bases in between. The DNA of the CDR3 is TGTGCCAGCAGCTTTGGAGGGAATAGCATTCAGTACTTC. Translating gives CASSFGGNSIQYF.

This chain joins TRBV21-1 and TRBJ1-4; the D call TRBD1 from the table was never checked on the DNA. TRBV21-1 is a documented pseudogene. CDR3 length: 17 residues. The CDR3: CASSKEGNRGLVEKLFF. The CDR3 DNA reads TGTGCCAGCAGCAAAGAAGGGAACAGGGGGCTGGTTGAAAAACTGTTTTTT.

The chain combines TRBV7-2 with TRBJ2-2, with D unclear. The V and J ends lost 1 base and 7 bases respectively, with 10 bases between them. The CDR3 sequence is 14 residues long. The V gene's germline CDR1 is SGHTA and CDR2 FQGNSA. The CDR3 coding sequence is TGTGCCAGCAGCTTAGTCCTACCGGGCGGGGAGCTGTTTTTT. Its protein product is CASSLVLPGGELFF.

The table lists this clone with a count of one. V is TRBV7-2 and J is TRBJ1-2; 9 positions match TRBD1. J lost 6 bases, V lost 5 bases, and 4 bases had no gene match. Looked up from germline, CDR1 is SGHTA and CDR2 is FQGNSA. This CDR3 comprises 13 residues. CDR3 in amino acids: CASSLGTGNGYTF. The CDR3 DNA reads as TGTGCCAGCAGCCTCGGGACAGGGAATGGCTACACCTTC.

This clone appeared once. This chain uses TRBV28 with TRBJ1-4; 7 bases align to TRBD1. The CDR3 sequence is 13 residues long. V trimming: 8 bases; J trimming: 3 bases; junction bases outside the gene matches: 3. Looked up from germline, CDR1 is MDHEN and CDR2 is SYDVKM. This CDR3 reads CASYQGANEKLFF. The CDR3 bases are TGTGCCAGCTATCAGGGGGCTAATGAAAAACTGTTTTTT.

This chain connects TRBV6-5 to TRBJ2-5; possibly TRBD1 for D (5 bases). Per the germline V gene, CDR1 is MNHEY and CDR2 is SVGAGI. V was trimmed by 6 bases and J by 2 bases, leaving 7 bases between them. The CDR3 covers 12 residues. The chain's CDR3 is CASRRTQETQYF. The CDR3 region has the DNA TGTGCCAGCAGGAGGACACAAGAGACCCAGTACTTC.

The gene calls are TRBV28 and TRBJ2-7; 7 bases match TRBD1. This CDR3 comprises 14 residues. The germline gives CDR1 MDHEN, CDR2 SYDVKM. Trimming cost V 3 bases and J 4 bases; bases outside gene matches: 6. The CDR3 DNA reads TGTGCCAGCAGTTTCCCTGACAGGGTGTACGAGCAGTACTTC. Its protein is CASSFPDRVYEQYF.

V usage is TRBV5-8 and J usage is TRBJ2-2, with D maybe TRBD2 (6 bases). V gave up 5 bases and J gave up 4 bases, with 12 bases separating them. Germline V gives CDR1 SGHTS, CDR2 YDEGEE. CDR3 length equals 14 residues. The CDR3 DNA reads as TGTGCCAGCAGATCCACGGGAGCCACCGGGGAGCTGTTTTTT. Its translation: CASRSTGATGELFF.

The genes are TRBV4-2 and TRBJ2-3; D uncertain. The CDR3 consists of 17 residues. V was clipped by 3 bases and J by 0 bases, with 16 bases between them. CDR1 and CDR2 from the germline V gene are LGHNA and YNFKEQ. CDR3 region: CASSQTPMAASTDTQYF. The CDR3 DNA sequence: TGTGCCAGCAGCCAGACCCCAATGGCGGCTAGCACAGATACGCAGTATTTT.

The chain is built from TRBV6-6 and TRBJ1-6; 7 bases line up with TRBD1. Trimming cost V 2 bases and J 7 bases; bases outside gene matches: 2. Germline assignment: CDR1 MNHNY and CDR2 SVGAGI (reference sequence). The CDR3 covers 14 residues. In DNA form, the CDR3 reads TGTGCCAGCAGTTACGACAGGGTAAATTCACCCCTCCACTTT. It encodes CASSYDRVNSPLHF.

CDR3 in amino acids: CASSLVDRGQGYTF. The CDR3 DNA sequence: TGTGCCAGCAGCTTGGTCGACAGGGGGCAAGGCTACACCTTC. The chain recombines TRBV5-6 with TRBJ1-2, with TRBD1 matching 10 bases. The length of the CDR3 is 14 residues. J gave up 8 bases and V 0 bases, and 4 bases lay outside the gene matches. The germline V gene has CDR1 SGHDT and CDR2 YYEEEE.

The chain employs TRBV28 and TRBJ1-2; D remains ambiguous. Germline V gene data show CDR1 as MDHEN and CDR2 as SYDVKM. The CDR3 consists of 12 residues. The V end was cut by 1 base, the J end by 3 bases, with 3 bases between. The CDR3 sequence is CASSLLDYGYTF. The CDR3 bases are TGTGCCAGCAGTTTATTAGACTATGGCTACACCTTC.

V is TRBV28 and J is TRBJ1-5; 7 bases are a match to TRBD1. V lost 6 bases and J lost 3; bases outside the gene matches: 14. Germline CDR1 is MDHEN and CDR2 is SYDVKM. CDR3 length: 17 amino acids. The CDR3 bases are TGTGCCAGCAGCCCAGCCTCGACAGGGCGTTACAATCAGCCCCAGCATTTT. Its protein product is CASSPASTGRYNQPQHF.

The genes are TRBV7-9 and TRBJ2-7; TRBD2 might be the D (6 bases). Trimming pared 3 bases from V and 5 bases from J, leaving 11 bases between. The germline V gene has CDR1 SEHNR and CDR2 FQNEAQ (reference sequence). This CDR3 spans 13 amino acids. Here the CDR3 reads CASSFLLANEQYF. DNA for the CDR3: TGTGCCAGCAGCTTCCTCCTAGCGAACGAGCAGTACTTC.